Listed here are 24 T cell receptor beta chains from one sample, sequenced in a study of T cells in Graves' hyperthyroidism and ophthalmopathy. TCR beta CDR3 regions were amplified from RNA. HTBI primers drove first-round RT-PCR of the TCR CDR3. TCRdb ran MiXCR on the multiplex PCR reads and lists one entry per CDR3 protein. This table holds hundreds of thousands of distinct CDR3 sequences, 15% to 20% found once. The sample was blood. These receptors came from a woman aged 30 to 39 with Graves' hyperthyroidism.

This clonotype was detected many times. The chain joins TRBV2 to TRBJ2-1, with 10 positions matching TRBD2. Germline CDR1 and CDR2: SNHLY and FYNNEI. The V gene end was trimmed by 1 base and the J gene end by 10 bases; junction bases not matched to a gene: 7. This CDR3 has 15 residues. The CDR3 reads CASSEDQLAGEEQFF. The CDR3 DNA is TGTGCCAGCAGTGAAGATCAGCTAGCGGGAGAGGAGCAGTTCTTC.

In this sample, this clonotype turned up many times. The CDR3 spells CATLDRLNTEAFF. The CDR3 nucleotides are TGTGCCACCCTGGACAGATTGAACACTGAAGCTTTCTTT. The V gene is TRBV10-3, the J gene TRBJ1-1; tentative D call: TRBD1 (6 bases). This CDR3 spans 13 amino acids. V shed 10 bases and J shed 0 bases, with 12 bases lying between them. CDR1 is ENHRY and CDR2 is SYGVKD in the germline V gene.

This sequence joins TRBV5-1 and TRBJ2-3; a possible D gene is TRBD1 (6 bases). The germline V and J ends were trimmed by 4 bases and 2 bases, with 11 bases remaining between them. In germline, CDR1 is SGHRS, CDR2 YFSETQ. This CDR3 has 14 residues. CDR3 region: CASSLDSLTDTQYF. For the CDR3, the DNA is TGCGCCAGCAGCCTGGACAGCCTCACAGATACGCAGTATTTT.

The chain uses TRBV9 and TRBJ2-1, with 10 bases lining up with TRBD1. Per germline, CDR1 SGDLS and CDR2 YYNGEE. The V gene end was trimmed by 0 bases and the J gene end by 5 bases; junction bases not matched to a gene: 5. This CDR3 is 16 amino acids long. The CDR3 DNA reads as TGTGCCAGCAGCGTAGGGACAGGGGGTGTTCACAATGAGCAGTTCTTC. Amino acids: CASSVGTGGVHNEQFF.

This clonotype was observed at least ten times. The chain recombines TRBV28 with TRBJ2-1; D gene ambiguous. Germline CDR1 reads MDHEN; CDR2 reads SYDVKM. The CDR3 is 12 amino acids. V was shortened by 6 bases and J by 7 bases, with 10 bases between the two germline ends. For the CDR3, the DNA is TGTGCCAGCAGAGGTCAAACGAATGAGCAGTTCTTC. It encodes CASRGQTNEQFF.

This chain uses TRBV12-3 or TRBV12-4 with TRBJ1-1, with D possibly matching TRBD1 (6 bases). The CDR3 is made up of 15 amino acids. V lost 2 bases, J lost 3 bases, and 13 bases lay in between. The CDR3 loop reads CASSLYGGRDTEAFF. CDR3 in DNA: TGTGCCAGCAGTTTATACGGGGGGCGCGACACTGAAGCTTTCTTT.

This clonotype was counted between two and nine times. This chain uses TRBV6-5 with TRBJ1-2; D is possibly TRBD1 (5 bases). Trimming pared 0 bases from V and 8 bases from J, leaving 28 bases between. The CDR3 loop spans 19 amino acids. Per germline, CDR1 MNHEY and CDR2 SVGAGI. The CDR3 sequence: CASSYSHTTRREKMNGYTF. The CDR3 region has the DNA TGTGCCAGCAGTTACTCGCACACTACGCGCAGGGAGAAGATGAACGGCTACACCTTC.

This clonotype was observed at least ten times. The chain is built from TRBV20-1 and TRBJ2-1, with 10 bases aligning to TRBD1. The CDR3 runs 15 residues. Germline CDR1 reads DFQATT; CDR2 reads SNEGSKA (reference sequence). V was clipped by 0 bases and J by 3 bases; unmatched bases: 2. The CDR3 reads CSARDRTGGYNEQFF. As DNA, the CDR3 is TGCAGTGCTAGAGATCGGACAGGGGGCTACAATGAGCAGTTCTTC.

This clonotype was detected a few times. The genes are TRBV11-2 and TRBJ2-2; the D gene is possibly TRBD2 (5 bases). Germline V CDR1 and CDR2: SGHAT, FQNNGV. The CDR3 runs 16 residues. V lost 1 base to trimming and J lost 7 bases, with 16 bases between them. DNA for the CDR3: TGTGCCAGCAGCTTAGGCGCCTCGATCGGGGTCGGGGAGCTGTTTTTT. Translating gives CASSLGASIGVGELFF.

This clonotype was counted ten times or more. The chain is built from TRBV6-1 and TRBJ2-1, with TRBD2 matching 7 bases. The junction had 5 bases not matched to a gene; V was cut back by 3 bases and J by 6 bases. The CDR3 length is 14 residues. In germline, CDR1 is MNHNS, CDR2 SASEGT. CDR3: CASSETSFPNEQFF. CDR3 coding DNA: TGTGCCAGCAGTGAGACTAGCTTCCCCAATGAGCAGTTCTTC.

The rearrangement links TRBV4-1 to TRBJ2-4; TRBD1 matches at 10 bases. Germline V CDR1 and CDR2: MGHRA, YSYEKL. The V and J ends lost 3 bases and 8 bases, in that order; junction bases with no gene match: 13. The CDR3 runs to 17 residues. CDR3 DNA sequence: TGCGCCAGCAGCCACACCCAGGGACAGGGGTTGAGGGACATTCAGTACTTC. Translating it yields CASSHTQGQGLRDIQYF.

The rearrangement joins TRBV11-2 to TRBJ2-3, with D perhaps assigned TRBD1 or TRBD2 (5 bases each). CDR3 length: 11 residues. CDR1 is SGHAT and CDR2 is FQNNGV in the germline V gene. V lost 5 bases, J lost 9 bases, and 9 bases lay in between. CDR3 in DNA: TGTGCCAGCAGCCCAGGGACGACGCAGTATTTT. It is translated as CASSPGTTQYF.

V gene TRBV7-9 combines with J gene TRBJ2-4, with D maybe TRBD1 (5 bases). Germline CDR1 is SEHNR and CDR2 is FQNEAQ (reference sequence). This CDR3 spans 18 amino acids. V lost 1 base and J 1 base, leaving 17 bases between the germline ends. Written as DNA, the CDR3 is TGTGCCAGCAGCTTAGGTCTCGGACACCAGGATGCCAAAAACATTCAGTACTTC. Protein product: CASSLGLGHQDAKNIQYF. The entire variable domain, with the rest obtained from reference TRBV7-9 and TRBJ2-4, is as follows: DTGVSQNPRHKITKRGQNVTFRCDPISEHNRLYWYRQTLGQGPEFLTYFQNEAQLEKSRLLSDRFSAERPKGSFSTLEIQRTEQGDSAMYLCASSLGLGHQDAKNIQYFGAGTRLSVL.

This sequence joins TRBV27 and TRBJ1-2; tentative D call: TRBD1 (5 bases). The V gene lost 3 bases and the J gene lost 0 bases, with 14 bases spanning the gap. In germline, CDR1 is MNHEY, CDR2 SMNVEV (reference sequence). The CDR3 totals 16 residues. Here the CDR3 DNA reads TGTGCCAGCAGTTTTTCCCTCGGGGGAGCTAACTATGGCTACACCTTC. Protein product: CASSFSLGGANYGYTF.

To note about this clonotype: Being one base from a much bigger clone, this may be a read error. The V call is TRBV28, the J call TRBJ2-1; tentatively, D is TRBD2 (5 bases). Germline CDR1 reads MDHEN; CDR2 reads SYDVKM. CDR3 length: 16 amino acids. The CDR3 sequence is CVSSFLGKGFRDEQFF. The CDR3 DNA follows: TGTGTCAGCAGTTTTCTCGGGAAGGGCTTTCGCGATGAGCAGTTCTTC.

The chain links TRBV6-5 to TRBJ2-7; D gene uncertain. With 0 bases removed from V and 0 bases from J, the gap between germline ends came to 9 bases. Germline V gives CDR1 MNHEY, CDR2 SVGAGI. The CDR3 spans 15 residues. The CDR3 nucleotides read TGTGCCAGCAGTTACTCCCGGGCCCGCTCCTACGAGCAGTACTTC. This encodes CASSYSRARSYEQYF.

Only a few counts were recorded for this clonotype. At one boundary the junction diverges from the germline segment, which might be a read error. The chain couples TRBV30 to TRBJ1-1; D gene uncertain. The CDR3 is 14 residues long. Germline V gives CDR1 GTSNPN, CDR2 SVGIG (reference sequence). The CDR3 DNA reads TGTGCCTGGAGTGTATGGGCTCTGAACACTGAAACTTTCTTT. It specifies CAWSVWALNTETFF. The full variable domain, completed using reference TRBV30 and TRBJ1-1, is SQTIHQWPATLVQPVGSPLSLECTVEGTSNPNLYWYRQAAGRGLQLLFYSVGIGQISSEVPQNLSASRPQDRQFILSSKKLLLSDSGFYLCAWSVWALNTETFFGQGTRLTVV.

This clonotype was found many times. CDR3: CASSMLAGIPTNEQFF. CDR3 bases: TGTGCCAGTAGTATGCTAGCGGGAATCCCGACCAATGAGCAGTTCTTC. The V gene is TRBV19, the J gene TRBJ2-1; the match to TRBD2 covers 9 bases. CDR3 length: 16 residues. The V segment lost 3 bases and the J segment 6 bases; nucleotides outside the gene matches: 9. CDR1 is LNHDA, CDR2 SQIVND, per germline (reference sequence).

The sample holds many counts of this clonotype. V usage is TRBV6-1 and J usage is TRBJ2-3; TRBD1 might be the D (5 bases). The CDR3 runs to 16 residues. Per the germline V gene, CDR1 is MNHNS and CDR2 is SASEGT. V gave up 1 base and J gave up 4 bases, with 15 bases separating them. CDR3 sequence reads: CASSEVRTRSSDTQYF. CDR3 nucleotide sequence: TGTGCCAGCAGTGAAGTGCGGACAAGGAGCTCAGATACGCAGTATTTT.

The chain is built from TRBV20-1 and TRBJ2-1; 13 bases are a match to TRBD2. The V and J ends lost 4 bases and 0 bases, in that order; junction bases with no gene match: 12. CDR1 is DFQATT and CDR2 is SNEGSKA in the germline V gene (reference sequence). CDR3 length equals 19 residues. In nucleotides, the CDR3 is TGCAGTGCTAACTACCAAAAGACTAGCGGGGGGAGCTCCTACAATGAGCAGTTCTTC. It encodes CSANYQKTSGGSSYNEQFF.

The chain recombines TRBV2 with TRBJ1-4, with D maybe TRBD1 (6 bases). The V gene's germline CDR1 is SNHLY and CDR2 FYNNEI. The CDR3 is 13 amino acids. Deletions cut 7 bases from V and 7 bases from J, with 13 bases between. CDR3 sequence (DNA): TGTGCCAGCAAGGGGGGAAGTAGTGAAAAACTGTTTTTT. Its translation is CASKGGSSEKLFF.

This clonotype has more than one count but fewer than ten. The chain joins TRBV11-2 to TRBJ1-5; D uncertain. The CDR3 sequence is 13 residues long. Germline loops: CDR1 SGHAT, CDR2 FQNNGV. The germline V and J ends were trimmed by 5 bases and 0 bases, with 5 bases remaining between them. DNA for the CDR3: TGTGCCAGCAGCGTAAATAGCAATCAGCCCCAGCATTTT. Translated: CASSVNSNQPQHF.

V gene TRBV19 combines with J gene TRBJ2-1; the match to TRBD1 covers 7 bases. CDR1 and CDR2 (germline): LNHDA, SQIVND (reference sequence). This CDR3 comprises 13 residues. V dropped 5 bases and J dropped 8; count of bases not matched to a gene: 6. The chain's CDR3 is CASSVNRGDEQFF. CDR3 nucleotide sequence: TGTGCCAGTAGTGTCAACAGGGGCGATGAGCAGTTCTTC.

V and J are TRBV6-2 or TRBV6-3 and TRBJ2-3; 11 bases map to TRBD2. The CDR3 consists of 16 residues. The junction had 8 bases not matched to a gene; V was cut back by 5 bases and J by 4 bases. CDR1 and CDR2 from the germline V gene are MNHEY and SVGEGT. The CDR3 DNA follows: TGTGCCAGCAGTGATAGCGGGAGGGGTTGGTCAGATACGCAGTATTTT. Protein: CASSDSGRGWSDTQYF.